The rows below give T cell receptor beta chains drawn from one sample of a study of blood T cell repertoires in COVID-19. Clones were sequenced by immunoSEQ multiplex PCR, and TCRdb holds only the in-frame ones, with some missing. The data contain tens of thousands of clones, around three quarters of them seen just once; the ten biggest clones take up roughly 53%. The specimen was peripheral blood. Every receptor here comes from a human donor in a cohort sampled during active COVID-19. Both conserved end residues are part of each CDR3. D genes are given only for firm matches.

CDR3nt: TGCGCCAGCAGCCAAGATCCCAGGACTACCTCTAGCACAGATACGCAGTATTTT
CDR3aa: CASSQDPRTTSSTDTQYF
j_gene: TRBJ2-3
d_gene: -
len: 18
v_gene: TRBV4-3

CDR3nt: TGTGTCATCAGTGAGTCCGGACTAGCCGGTTACAATGAGCAGTTCTTC
CDR3aa: CVISESGLAGYNEQFF
j_gene: TRBJ2-1
d_gene: TRBD2
len: 16
v_gene: TRBV10-3

CDR3nt: TGTGCCAGCAGCCTTACCATAAGGGGAAGGGACAGCTACGAGCAGTACTTC
CDR3aa: CASSLTIRGRDSYEQYF
j_gene: TRBJ2-7
d_gene: TRBD1
len: 17
v_gene: TRBV3-1/TRBV3-2

CDR3nt: TGTGCCAGCAGCGCGCAGGGTCCCGGGGAGCTGTTTTTT
CDR3aa: CASSAQGPGELFF
j_gene: TRBJ2-2
d_gene: -
len: 13
v_gene: TRBV7-3

CDR3nt: TGCGCCAGCAGCCGATCCGGGACTAGCGAGACCCAGTACTTC
CDR3aa: CASSRSGTSETQYF
j_gene: TRBJ2-5
d_gene: TRBD2
len: 14
v_gene: TRBV4-3

CDR3nt: TGTGCCACCAAACAGCTCGAGCAGTACTTC
CDR3aa: CATKQLEQYF
j_gene: TRBJ2-7
d_gene: -
len: 10
v_gene: TRBV25-1

CDR3nt: TGTGCCAGCAGCCACGGACTAGCCGCCCACGAGCAGTACTTC
CDR3aa: CASSHGLAAHEQYF
j_gene: TRBJ2-7
d_gene: TRBD2
len: 14
v_gene: TRBV3-1/TRBV3-2

CDR3nt: TGTGCCAGCAGCCCCCTAGGAGGGACAGCACCCTCTGGGGCCAACGTCCTGACTTTC
CDR3aa: CASSPLGGTAPSGANVLTF
j_gene: TRBJ2-6
d_gene: -
len: 19
v_gene: TRBV14

CDR3nt: TGCGCCAGCAGCCATCAGTATAGCGGGAGGGCCGAGAATGAGCAGTTCTTC
CDR3aa: CASSHQYSGRAENEQFF
j_gene: TRBJ2-1
d_gene: TRBD2
len: 17
v_gene: TRBV4-3

CDR3nt: TGTGCCAGCAGCCCTCACGTTGGGAGGGAAAAACTGTTTTTT
CDR3aa: CASSPHVGREKLFF
j_gene: TRBJ1-4
d_gene: -
len: 14
v_gene: TRBV9

CDR3nt: TGTGCCAGCACTCGGACAGGGGGCAATCAGCCCCAGCATTTT
CDR3aa: CASTRTGGNQPQHF
j_gene: TRBJ1-5
d_gene: TRBD1
len: 14
v_gene: TRBV2

CDR3nt: TGTGCCAGCAGCCAAGAACTAGCGGGAGGCTATATCCGGTACTTC
CDR3aa: CASSQELAGGYIRYF
j_gene: TRBJ2-7
d_gene: TRBD2
len: 15
v_gene: TRBV14

CDR3nt: TGTGCCAGCAGCAAATGGAGACAGGGGATCTACGAGCAGTACTTC
CDR3aa: CASSKWRQGIYEQYF
j_gene: TRBJ2-7
d_gene: -
len: 15
v_gene: TRBV21-1

CDR3nt: TGCGCCAGCAGCCAAGGGGTACGGGGGAACACCGGGGAGCTGTTTTTT
CDR3aa: CASSQGVRGNTGELFF
j_gene: TRBJ2-2
d_gene: -
len: 16
v_gene: TRBV4-3

CDR3nt: TGCGCCAGCAGCCATACATCGCATAGCGGAGAGTACGAGCAGTACTTC
CDR3aa: CASSHTSHSGEYEQYF
j_gene: TRBJ2-7
d_gene: -
len: 16
v_gene: TRBV5-1

CDR3nt: TGTGCCAGCAGCCAAGGGCAGCGGACCTCCTACAATGAGCAGTTCTTC
CDR3aa: CASSQGQRTSYNEQFF
j_gene: TRBJ2-1
d_gene: -
len: 16
v_gene: TRBV3-1/TRBV3-2

CDR3nt: TGTGCCAGCAGCTCGGCCACTGGGGGGGTACGGTACAATGAGCAGTTCTTC
CDR3aa: CASSSATGGVRYNEQFF
j_gene: TRBJ2-1
d_gene: TRBD2
len: 17
v_gene: TRBV13

CDR3nt: TGTGCCAGCAGTTCCCTCTCTGGAAACACCATATATTTT
CDR3aa: CASSSLSGNTIYF
j_gene: TRBJ1-3
d_gene: -
len: 13
v_gene: TRBV27

CDR3nt: TGTGCCAGTACCCCCCCGGTCGGAAAACGGGGTAATGAGCAGTTCTTC
CDR3aa: CASTPPVGKRGNEQFF
j_gene: TRBJ2-1
d_gene: -
len: 16
v_gene: TRBV19

CDR3nt: TGTGCCAGCAGCCGCGAGCGGGAGGCCTACAATGAGCAGTTCTTC
CDR3aa: CASSREREAYNEQFF
j_gene: TRBJ2-1
d_gene: TRBD2
len: 15
v_gene: TRBV5-6

CDR3nt: TGTGCCAGCAGCTTAGGAGGGCTGCGGAACACCGGGGAGCTGTTTTTT
CDR3aa: CASSLGGLRNTGELFF
j_gene: TRBJ2-2
d_gene: -
len: 16
v_gene: TRBV11-3

CDR3nt: TGCGCCAGCAGAGAGGGGACTAGCGGGAGCTACGAGCAGTACTTC
CDR3aa: CASREGTSGSYEQYF
j_gene: TRBJ2-7
d_gene: TRBD2
len: 15
v_gene: TRBV5-1

CDR3nt: TGTGCCAGCAGCTTGATAGCGGGAGGGTTCACCGGGGAGCTGTTTTTT
CDR3aa: CASSLIAGGFTGELFF
j_gene: TRBJ2-2
d_gene: TRBD2
len: 16
v_gene: TRBV7-9

CDR3nt: TGTGCCAGCAGCCCCCGAGCGGGAGAGGGGTCCGGGGAGCTGTTTTTT
CDR3aa: CASSPRAGEGSGELFF
j_gene: TRBJ2-2
d_gene: TRBD2
len: 16
v_gene: TRBV9